This T cell receptor beta chain was recovered during a study of spatial heterogeneity in lung cancer. Across the whole study: Detected sequences consistently included more beta-chain ones than alpha-chain ones. The average appearance count of each unique TCR and UMI combination in raw reads was more than nine.

One entry per CDR3 protein results from TCRdb running MiXCR on the 5' RACE reads. The sample includes roughly 9,700 distinct CDR3 sequences, around 8.7% of them seen just once. This clonotype was seen a few times. Its antigen remains unknown. Study outcomes and limitations: Nonsynonymous mutations, ubiquitous and regional, were tracked respectively by counts of ubiquitous and regional expanded TCRs. Tumor mutation counts were tracked by expanded intratumoral alpha and beta TCR counts.

Time point of the sample: sample taken at primary tumor resection. There were roughly 78 donors, all of them untreated patients with early-stage non-small cell lung cancer. The length of the CDR3 is 15 residues. The germline V gene has CDR1 LGHDT and CDR2 YNNKEL (reference sequence). Trimming pared 0 bases from V and 7 bases from J, leaving 15 bases between. The source of this sequence is a female donor with early-stage non-small cell lung cancer. The rearrangement links TRBV3-1 to TRBJ1-1; D unclear. Sequenced here: lung tumor tissue, sampled at surgery. CDR3 protein: CASSQENGPNFEAFF. CDR3 bases: TGTGCCAGCAGCCAAGAAAACGGCCCGAACTTTGAAGCTTTCTTT.